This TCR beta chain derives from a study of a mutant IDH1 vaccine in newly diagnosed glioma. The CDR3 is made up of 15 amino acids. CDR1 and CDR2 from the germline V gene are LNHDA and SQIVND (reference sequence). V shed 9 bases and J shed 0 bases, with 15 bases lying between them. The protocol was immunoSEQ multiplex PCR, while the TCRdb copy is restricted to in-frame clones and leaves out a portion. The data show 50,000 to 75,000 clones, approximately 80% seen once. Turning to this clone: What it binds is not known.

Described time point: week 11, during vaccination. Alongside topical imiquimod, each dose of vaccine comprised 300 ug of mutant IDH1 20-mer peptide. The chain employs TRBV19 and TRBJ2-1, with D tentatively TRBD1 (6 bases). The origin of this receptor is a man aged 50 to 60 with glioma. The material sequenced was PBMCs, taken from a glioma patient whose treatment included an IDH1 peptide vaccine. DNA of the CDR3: TGTGCCAGCCACCATCAGGGGAGCTCCTACAATGAGCAGTTCTTC. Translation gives CASHHQGSSYNEQFF.